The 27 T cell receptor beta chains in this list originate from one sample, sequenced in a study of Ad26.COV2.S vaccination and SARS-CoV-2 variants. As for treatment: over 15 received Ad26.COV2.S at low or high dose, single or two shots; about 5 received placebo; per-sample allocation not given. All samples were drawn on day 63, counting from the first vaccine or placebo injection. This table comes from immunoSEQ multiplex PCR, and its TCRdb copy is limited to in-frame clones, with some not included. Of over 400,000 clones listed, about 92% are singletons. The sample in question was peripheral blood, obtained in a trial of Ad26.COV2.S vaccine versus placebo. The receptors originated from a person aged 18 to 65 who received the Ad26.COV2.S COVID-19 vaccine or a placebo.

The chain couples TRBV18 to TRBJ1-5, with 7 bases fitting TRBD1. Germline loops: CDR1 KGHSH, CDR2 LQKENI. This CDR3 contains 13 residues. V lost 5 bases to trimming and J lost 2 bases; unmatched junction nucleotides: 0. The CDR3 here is CASSGTGNQPQHF. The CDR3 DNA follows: TGTGCCAGCTCAGGGACAGGCAATCAGCCCCAGCATTTT.

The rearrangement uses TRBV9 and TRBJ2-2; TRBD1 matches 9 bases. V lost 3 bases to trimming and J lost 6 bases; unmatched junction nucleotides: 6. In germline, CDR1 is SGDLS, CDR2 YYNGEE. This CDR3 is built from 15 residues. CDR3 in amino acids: CASSARDRAAGELFF. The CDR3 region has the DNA TGTGCCAGCAGCGCGAGGGACAGGGCAGCCGGGGAGCTGTTTTTT.

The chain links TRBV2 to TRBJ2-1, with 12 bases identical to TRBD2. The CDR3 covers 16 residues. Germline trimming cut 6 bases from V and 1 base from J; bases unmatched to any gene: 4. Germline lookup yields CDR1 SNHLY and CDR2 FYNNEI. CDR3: CASRGLAGESYNEQFF. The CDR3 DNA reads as TGTGCCAGCAGGGGACTAGCGGGTGAGTCCTACAATGAGCAGTTCTTC.

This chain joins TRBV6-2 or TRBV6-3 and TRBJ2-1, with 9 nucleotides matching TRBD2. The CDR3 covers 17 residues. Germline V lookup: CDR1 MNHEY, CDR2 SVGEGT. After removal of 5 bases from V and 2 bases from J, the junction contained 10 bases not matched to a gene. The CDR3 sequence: CASSLRIAGDPYNEQFF. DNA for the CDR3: TGTGCCAGCAGTCTGAGAATAGCGGGGGACCCCTACAATGAGCAGTTCTTC.

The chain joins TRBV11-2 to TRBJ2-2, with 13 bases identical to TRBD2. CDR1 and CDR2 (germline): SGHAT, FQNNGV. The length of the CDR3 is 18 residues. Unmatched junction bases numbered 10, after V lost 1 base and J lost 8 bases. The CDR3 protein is CASSLGFGTSGAVGELFF. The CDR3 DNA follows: TGTGCCAGCAGCTTAGGATTCGGGACTAGCGGGGCGGTGGGGGAGCTGTTTTTT.

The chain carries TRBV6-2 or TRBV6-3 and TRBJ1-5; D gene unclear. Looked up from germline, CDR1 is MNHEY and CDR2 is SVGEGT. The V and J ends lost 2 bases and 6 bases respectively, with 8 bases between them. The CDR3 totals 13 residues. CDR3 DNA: TGTGCCAGCAGTTACGGTGGGAGTCAGCCCCAGCATTTT. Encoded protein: CASSYGGSQPQHF.

The CDR3 loop is CASSSPGIGSYEQYF. The CDR3 DNA is TGTGCCAGCAGTTCCCCTGGGATTGGATCCTACGAGCAGTACTTC. This chain uses TRBV6-5 with TRBJ2-7; no clear D gene. CDR3 size: 15 residues. The V and J ends lost 4 bases and 1 base respectively, with 14 bases between them. The germline V gene has CDR1 MNHEY and CDR2 SVGAGI.

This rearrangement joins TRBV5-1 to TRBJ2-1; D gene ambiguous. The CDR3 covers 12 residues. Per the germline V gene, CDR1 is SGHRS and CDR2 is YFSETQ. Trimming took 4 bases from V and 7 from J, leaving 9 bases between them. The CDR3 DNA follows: TGCGCCAGCAGCGCATCAAGGAATGAGCAGTTCTTC. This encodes CASSASRNEQFF.

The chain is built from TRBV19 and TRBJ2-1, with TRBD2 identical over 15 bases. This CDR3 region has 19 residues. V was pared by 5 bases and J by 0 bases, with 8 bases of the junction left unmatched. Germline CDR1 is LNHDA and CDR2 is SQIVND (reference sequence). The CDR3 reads CASSFGLAGGPGSYNEQFF. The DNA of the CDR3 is TGTGCCAGTAGTTTCGGACTAGCGGGGGGGCCGGGCTCCTACAATGAGCAGTTCTTC.

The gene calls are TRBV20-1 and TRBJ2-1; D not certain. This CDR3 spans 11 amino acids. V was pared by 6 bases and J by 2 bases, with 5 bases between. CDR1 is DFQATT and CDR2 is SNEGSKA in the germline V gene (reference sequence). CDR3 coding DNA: TGCAGTGCGAGAACCTACAATGAGCAGTTCTTC. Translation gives CSARTYNEQFF.

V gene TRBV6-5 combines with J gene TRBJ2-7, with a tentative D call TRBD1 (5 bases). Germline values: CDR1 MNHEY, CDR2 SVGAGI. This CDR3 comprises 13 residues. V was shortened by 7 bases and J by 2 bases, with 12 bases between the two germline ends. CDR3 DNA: TGTGCCAGCAAATTCGACAGACCCTACGAGCAGTACTTC. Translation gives CASKFDRPYEQYF.

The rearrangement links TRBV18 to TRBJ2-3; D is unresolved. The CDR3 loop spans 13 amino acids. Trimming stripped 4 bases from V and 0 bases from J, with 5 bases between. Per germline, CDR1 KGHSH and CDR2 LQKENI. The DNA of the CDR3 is TGTGCCAGCTCACGTATAAGCACAGATACGCAGTATTTT. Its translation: CASSRISTDTQYF.

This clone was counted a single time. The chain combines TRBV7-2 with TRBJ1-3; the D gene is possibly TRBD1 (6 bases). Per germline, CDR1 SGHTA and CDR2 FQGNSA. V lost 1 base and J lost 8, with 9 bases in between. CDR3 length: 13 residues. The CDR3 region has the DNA TGTGCCAGCAGCTTAGGGGGGCTAGACACCATATATTTT. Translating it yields CASSLGGLDTIYF.

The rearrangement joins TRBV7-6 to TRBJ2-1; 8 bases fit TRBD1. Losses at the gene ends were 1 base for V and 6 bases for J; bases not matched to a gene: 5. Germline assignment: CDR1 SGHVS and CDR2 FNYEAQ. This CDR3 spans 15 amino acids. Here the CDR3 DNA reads TGTGCCAGCAGCTTAGGGCAGGGGGCTTTCAATGAGCAGTTCTTC. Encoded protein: CASSLGQGAFNEQFF.

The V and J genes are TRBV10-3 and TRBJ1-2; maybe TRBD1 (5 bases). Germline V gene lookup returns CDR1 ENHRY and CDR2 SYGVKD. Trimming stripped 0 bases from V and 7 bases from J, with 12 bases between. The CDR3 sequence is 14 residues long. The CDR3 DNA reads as TGTGCCATCAGTGAGTCTGGGGACCCCGGTGGCTACACCTTC. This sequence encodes CAISESGDPGGYTF.

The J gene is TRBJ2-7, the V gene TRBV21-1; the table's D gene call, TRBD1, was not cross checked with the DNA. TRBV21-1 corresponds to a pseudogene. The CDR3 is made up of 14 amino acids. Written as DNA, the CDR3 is TGTGCCAGCAGGGACAGGGGGCGGCAAGACGAGCAGTACTTC. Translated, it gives CASRDRGRQDEQYF.

The CDR3 spells CASSLERGYEQYF. CDR3 sequence (DNA): TGTGCCAGCAGCTTAGAGAGGGGGTACGAGCAGTACTTC. The chain carries TRBV11-3 and TRBJ2-7, with D perhaps matching TRBD1 (6 bases). CDR3 length: 13 amino acids. Looked up from germline, CDR1 is SGHNT and CDR2 is YENEEA. Trimming removed 0 bases from V and 4 bases from J, with 7 bases in between.

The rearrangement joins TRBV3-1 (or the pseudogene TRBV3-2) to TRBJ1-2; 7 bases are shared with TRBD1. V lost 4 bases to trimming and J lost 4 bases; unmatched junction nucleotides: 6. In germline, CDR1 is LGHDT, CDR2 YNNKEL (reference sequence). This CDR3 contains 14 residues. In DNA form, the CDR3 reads TGTGCCAGCAGCCCGCAGACAGGGATCTATGGCTACACCTTC. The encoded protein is CASSPQTGIYGYTF.

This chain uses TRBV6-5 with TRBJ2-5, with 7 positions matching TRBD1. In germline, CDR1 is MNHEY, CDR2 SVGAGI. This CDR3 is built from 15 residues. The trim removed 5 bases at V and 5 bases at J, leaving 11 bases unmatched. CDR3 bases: TGTGCCAGCAGTCCGTTACAGGGGCCGTTGGAGACCCAGTACTTC. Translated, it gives CASSPLQGPLETQYF.

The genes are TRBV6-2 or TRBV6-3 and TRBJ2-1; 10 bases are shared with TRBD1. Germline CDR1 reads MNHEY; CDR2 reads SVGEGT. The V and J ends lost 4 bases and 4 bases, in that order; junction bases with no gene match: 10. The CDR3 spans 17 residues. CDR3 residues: CASSSGRTGGRYNEQFF. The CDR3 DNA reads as TGTGCCAGCAGTTCCGGACGGACAGGGGGGAGGTACAATGAGCAGTTCTTC.

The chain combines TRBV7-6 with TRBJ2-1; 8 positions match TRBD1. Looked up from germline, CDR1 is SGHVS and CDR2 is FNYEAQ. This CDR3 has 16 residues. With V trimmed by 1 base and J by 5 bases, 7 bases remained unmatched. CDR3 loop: CASSLGPRGLHNEQFF. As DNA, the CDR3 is TGTGCCAGCAGCTTAGGGCCCAGGGGGCTTCACAATGAGCAGTTCTTC.

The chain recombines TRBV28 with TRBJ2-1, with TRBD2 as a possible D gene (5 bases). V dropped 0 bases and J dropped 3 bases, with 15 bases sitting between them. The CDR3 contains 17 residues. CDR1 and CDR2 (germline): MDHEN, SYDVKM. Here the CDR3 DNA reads TGTGCCAGCAGTTTATGGCCCTTAACGGGGAACTACAATGAGCAGTTCTTC. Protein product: CASSLWPLTGNYNEQFF. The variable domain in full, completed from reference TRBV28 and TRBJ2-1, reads DVKVTQSSRYLVKRTGEKVFLECVQDMDHENMFWYRQDPGLGLRLIYFSYDVKMKEKGDIPEGYSVSREKKERFSLILESASTNQTSMYLCASSLWPLTGNYNEQFFGPGTRLTVL.

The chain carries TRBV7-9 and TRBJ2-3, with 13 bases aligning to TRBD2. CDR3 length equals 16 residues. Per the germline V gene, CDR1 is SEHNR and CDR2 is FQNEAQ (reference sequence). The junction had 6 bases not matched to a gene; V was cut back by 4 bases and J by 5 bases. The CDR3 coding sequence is TGTGCCAGCAGCTACGGACTAGCGGGAGCCGTAGATACGCAGTATTTT. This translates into CASSYGLAGAVDTQYF.

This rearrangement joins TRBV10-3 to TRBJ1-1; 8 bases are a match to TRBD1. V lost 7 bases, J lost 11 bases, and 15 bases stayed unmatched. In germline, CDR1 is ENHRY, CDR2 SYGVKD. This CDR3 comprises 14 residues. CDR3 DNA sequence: TGTGCCATCAAGGGGGACAGGACCGGGAACGGGGCTTTCTTT. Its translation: CAIKGDRTGNGAFF.

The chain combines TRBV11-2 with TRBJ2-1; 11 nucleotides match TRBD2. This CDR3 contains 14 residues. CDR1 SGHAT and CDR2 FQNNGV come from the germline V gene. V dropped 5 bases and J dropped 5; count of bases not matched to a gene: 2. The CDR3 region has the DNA TGTGCCAGCAGCCTAGCGGGGGGTAACAATGAGCAGTTCTTC. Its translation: CASSLAGGNNEQFF. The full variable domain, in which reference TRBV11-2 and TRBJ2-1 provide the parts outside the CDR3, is EAGVAQSPRYKIIEKRQSVAFWCNPISGHATLYWYQQILGQGPKLLIQFQNNGVVDDSQLPKDRFSAERLKGVDSTLKIQPAKLEDSAVYLCASSLAGGNNEQFFGPGTRLTVL.

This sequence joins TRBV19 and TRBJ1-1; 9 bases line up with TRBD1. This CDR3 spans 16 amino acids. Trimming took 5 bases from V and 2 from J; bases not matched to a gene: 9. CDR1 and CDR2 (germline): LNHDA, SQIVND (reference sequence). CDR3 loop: CASSARGQGSNTEAFF. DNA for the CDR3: TGTGCCAGTAGTGCAAGAGGACAGGGGTCTAACACTGAAGCTTTCTTT.

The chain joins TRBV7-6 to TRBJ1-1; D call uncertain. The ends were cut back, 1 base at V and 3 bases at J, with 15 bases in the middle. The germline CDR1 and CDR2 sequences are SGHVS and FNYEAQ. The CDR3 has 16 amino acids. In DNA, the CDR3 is TGTGCCAGCAGCTTAGACCGAATTGGGCAGTACACTGAAGCTTTCTTT. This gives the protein CASSLDRIGQYTEAFF. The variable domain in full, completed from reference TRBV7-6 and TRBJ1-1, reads GAGVSQSPRYKVTKRGQDVALRCDPISGHVSLYWYRQALGQGPEFLTYFNYEAQQDKSGLPNDRFSAERPEGSISTLTIQRTEQRDSAMYRCASSLDRIGQYTEAFFGQGTRLTVV.